This is a list of T cell receptor beta chains from one sample in a study of post-analysis software for immune sequencing data. TCRdb used MiXCR to reprocess the PCR reads, holding one entry per CDR3 protein. The repertoire holds fewer than 850,000 distinct CDR3 sequences, with more than 45% as singletons. Input material: blood. The receptor set was obtained from a girl aged 10-17 years with multiple sclerosis. Each CDR3 is given with its conserved first and last residue. Each record gives: D gene, clone size, J gene, V gene, CDR3 length, CDR3 protein, CDR3 DNA. D genes are given only for firm matches. Only part of the rows carry a size: once, few, many, or a class if the clone is expanded.

>TRBD2|NA|TRBJ2-7|TRBV3-1|16
CASSQVPGLAVYEQYF
TGTGCCAGCAGCCAGGTACCGGGACTAGCGGTGTACGAGCAGTACTTC
>NA|few|TRBJ2-5|TRBV24-1|15
CATSDRGSRQETQYF
TGTGCCACCAGTGACCGAGGGAGCCGACAAGAGACCCAGTACTTC
>NA|NA|TRBJ2-7|TRBV12-3/TRBV12-4|13
CASSSNRAHEQYF
TGTGCCAGCAGTTCGAACAGGGCCCACGAGCAGTACTTC
>NA|NA|TRBJ1-1|TRBV4-1|13
CASSQEVGEEAFF
TGCGCCAGCAGCCAAGAAGTCGGGGAAGAAGCTTTCTTT
>NA|few|TRBJ2-3|TRBV4-2|15
CASSQVTQGADTQYF
TGTGCCAGCAGCCAAGTCACCCAAGGCGCAGATACGCAGTATTTT
>TRBD2|NA|TRBJ2-1|TRBV20-1|16
CSARDWLAGDYSEQFF
TGCAGTGCTAGAGATTGGCTAGCGGGGGACTACAGTGAGCAGTTCTTC
>NA|NA|TRBJ2-6|TRBV11-2|16
CASSSIQGSGANVLTF
TGTGCCAGCAGCTCAATACAGGGCTCTGGGGCCAACGTCCTGACTTTC
>NA|few|TRBJ2-1|TRBV29-1|13
CSAPHSSSYEQFF
TGCAGCGCCCCCCATTCGTCTTCCTATGAGCAGTTCTTC
>NA|NA|TRBJ1-5|TRBV15|17
CATSMGVSSYSNQPQHF
TGTGCCACCAGCATGGGTGTCAGTTCTTATAGCAATCAGCCCCAGCATTTT
>NA|few|TRBJ2-7|TRBV2|12
CASRLAAYEQYF
TGTGCCAGCAGGCTAGCAGCCTACGAGCAGTACTTC
>TRBD2|NA|TRBJ2-1|TRBV20-1|17
CSARGGSGRAKDNEQFF
TGCAGTGCTAGAGGGGGTAGCGGGAGGGCCAAGGACAATGAGCAGTTCTTC
>NA|few|TRBJ2-7|TRBV27|15
CASSLDGTRSYEQYF
TGTGCCAGCAGTTTAGATGGGACTCGCTCCTACGAGCAGTACTTC
>NA|NA|TRBJ2-1|TRBV4-2|17
CASNQDFDGISYNEQFF
TGTGCCAGCAACCAAGATTTCGACGGAATATCCTACAATGAGCAGTTCTTC
>TRBD1|NA|TRBJ2-7|TRBV29-1|14
CSVEGFGTDYEQYF
TGCAGCGTTGAAGGGTTTGGGACAGACTACGAGCAGTACTTC
>TRBD2|few|TRBJ2-3|TRBV20-1|16
CSAQRDRRPSTDTQYF
TGCAGTGCACAGCGGGATCGGAGACCCTCCACAGATACGCAGTATTTT
>NA|few|TRBJ2-3|TRBV20-1|15
CSAPIAGLSTDTQYF
TGCAGTGCTCCTATCGCGGGATTAAGCACAGATACGCAGTATTTT
>NA|NA|TRBJ2-7|TRBV7-2|13
CASTTGANYEQYF
TGTGCCAGCACCACGGGTGCTAACTACGAGCAGTACTTC
>TRBD2|NA|TRBJ2-1|TRBV11-3|15
CASRTLAGVYNEQFF
TGTGCCAGCAGAACACTAGCGGGAGTCTACAATGAGCAGTTCTTC
>TRBD1|NA|TRBJ1-2|TRBV28|14
CASTHRDRTGGYTF
TGTGCCAGCACCCACCGGGACAGAACAGGAGGCTACACCTTC